This entry concerns a single TCR beta chain. Its matching antigen is unknown. Unique molecular identifiers had been added to the TCR beta cDNA libraries. TCRdb used MiXCR to reprocess the PCR reads, holding one entry per CDR3 protein. The data show roughly 600,000 distinct CDR3 sequences, with roughly two fifths seen just once and around 1.7% held by the top ten. This entry belongs to a study of post-analysis software for immune sequencing data. Turning to the study itself: The courses of disease that were included comprised relapsing-remitting, secondary progressive and progressive-relapsing multiple sclerosis.

General study findings and limits: There were five TRBV segments more frequent in patients than controls, and TRBV5-6, TRBV5-1 and TRBV20-1 were among them. Versus controls, multiple sclerosis patients showed significantly lower diversity (normalized Chao1).

This CDR3 is built from 13 residues. Germline V gene lookup returns CDR1 MDHEN and CDR2 SYDVKM. V trimming: 1 base; J trimming: 6 bases; junction bases outside the gene matches: 2. Sequencing was carried out using blood. The chain is built from TRBV28 and TRBJ1-2; 7 bases agree with TRBD1. This TCR was recovered from a girl aged 5 to 17 with multiple sclerosis. CDR3 DNA sequence: TGTGCCAGCAGTTTATCGACAGGGAATGGCTACACCTTC. Protein product: CASSLSTGNGYTF.